Listed below are T cell receptor beta chains from one sample, sequenced in a study of OX40 agonist ivuxolimab in advanced cancers. This table comes from immunoSEQ multiplex PCR, and its TCRdb copy is limited to in-frame clones, with some not included. The sample carries around 86,000 clones, roughly 90% recorded once. The source material was CD4+ or CD8+ T cells sorted from blood, sampled in a trial of the OX40 agonist ivuxolimab. These receptors all come from an adult with an advanced solid tumor such as melanoma, head and neck, liver or kidney cancer. Both conserved end residues are part of each CDR3. D genes are given only for firm matches. Not every row has a clone size; where given, it reads once, few, many or a size class.

d_gene	v_gene	j_gene	abundance	CDR3nt	CDR3aa
.	TRBV21-1	TRBJ2-4	.	TGCGGGGCAGGGGGCGCATCAGTCTCCGGGAGGGGGTGTAGAAACATTCAGTACTTC	CGAGGASVSGRGCRNIQYF
.	TRBV2	TRBJ2-2	.	TGTGCCAGCAGTGAAAATCGTCAGGGGCGGTCCGGGGAGCTGTTTTTT	CASSENRQGRSGELFF
TRBD1	TRBV9	TRBJ1-3	.	TGTGCCAGCAGCACAGTACCCCGGGACAGGACAAGCCCTGGAAACACCATATATTTT	CASSTVPRDRTSPGNTIYF
.	TRBV30	TRBJ2-3	once	TGTGCCTGGAGGGTCGGGAGCGCAGATACGCAGTATTTT	CAWRVGSADTQYF
.	TRBV19	TRBJ2-6	.	TGTGCCAGTAGTATGGCTCTTCCTGGGGCCAACGTCCTGACTTTC	CASSMALPGANVLTF
.	TRBV10-3	TRBJ2-7	.	TGTGCCATCAGTGGAAGCACGAGCTCCTACGAGCAGTACTTC	CAISGSTSSYEQYF
.	TRBV11-2	TRBJ1-1	few	TGTGCCAGCAACACCAGGAGGGAGGGGACTGAAGCTTTCTTT	CASNTRREGTEAFF
TRBD2	TRBV5-4	TRBJ2-3	.	TGTGCCAGCAGCTTGGCCGGGACTAGCGTGGATACGCAGTATTTT	CASSLAGTSVDTQYF
TRBD1	TRBV5-1	TRBJ1-2	.	TGCGCCAGCAGCTTGGGACAGGGGAGGAGTGGCTACACCTTC	CASSLGQGRSGYTF
.	TRBV18	TRBJ2-5	.	TGTGCCAGCTCACCTCCAGGGAGCTGGGAGACCCAGTACTTC	CASSPPGSWETQYF
.	TRBV19	TRBJ2-7	.	TGTGCCAGTAGCTGGCAGGGCCACGAGCAGTACTTC	CASSWQGHEQYF
.	TRBV10-3	TRBJ2-1	.	TGTGCCATCGGAACTCCTGACTTACTTGGCGATGAGCAGTTCTTC	CAIGTPDLLGDEQFF
.	TRBV5-6	TRBJ2-7	.	TGTGCCAGCAGCTCTCCCCAATCCTACGAGCAGTACTTC	CASSSPQSYEQYF
.	TRBV21-1	TRBJ2-2	few	TGTGCCAGCAGGGACCGACTAGCCTCATTTGGGGCCGGGGAGCTGTTTTTT	CASRDRLASFGAGELFF
TRBD1	TRBV18	TRBJ2-3	.	TGTGCCAGCTCACCACTTGGGACAGGGACAGATACGCAGTATTTT	CASSPLGTGTDTQYF
TRBD1	TRBV19	TRBJ2-1	.	TGTGCCAGTAGTTCGCGGGACAGGGGCGGCAATGAGCAGTTCTTC	CASSSRDRGGNEQFF
.	TRBV7-9	TRBJ1-1	once	TGTGCCAGCAGCCCCCGGGGCTTGGAGGTCGCTGAAGCTTTCTTT	CASSPRGLEVAEAFF
TRBD2	TRBV27	TRBJ2-7	.	TGTGCCAGCAGTCGAACCTCTAGCGGGTTACAGTACTTC	CASSRTSSGLQYF
.	TRBV18	TRBJ2-7	.	TGTGCCAGCTCACCTGGGGGAACCCGGGCACAAGAGCAGTACTTC	CASSPGGTRAQEQYF
.	TRBV9	TRBJ1-1	.	TGTGTCAGCAGCGCCCGGACTGACACTGAAGCTTTCTTT	CVSSARTDTEAFF
TRBD1	TRBV5-1	TRBJ2-2	.	TGCGCCAGCAACAGGGGGCATAGCGGGGAGCTGTTTTTT	CASNRGHSGELFF
.	TRBV14	TRBJ2-7	.	TGTGCCAGCAGCCCCCGGGGAGGGGGCGCGTACGAGCAGTACTTC	CASSPRGGGAYEQYF
TRBD2	TRBV25-1	TRBJ2-5	.	TGTGCCAGCAGTTCTCAACCTTCTAGCGGGAGAGGTGAGACCCAGTACTTC	CASSSQPSSGRGETQYF
.	TRBV7-2	TRBJ2-7	few	TGTGCCAGCAGCTCGGACTACAGGGCTTACGAGCAGTACTTC	CASSSDYRAYEQYF
TRBD1	TRBV6-5	TRBJ1-2	.	TGTGCCAGCAGTTACTCGGGGACAGGGAACTATGGCTACACCTTC	CASSYSGTGNYGYTF
TRBD1	TRBV18	TRBJ1-4	.	TGTGCCAGCTCACCCCTTCCACCGGCAGGGGGCGCATTTGCAACTAATGAAAAACTGTTTTTT	CASSPLPPAGGAFATNEKLFF
TRBD2	TRBV10-3	TRBJ2-1	once	TGTGCCATCACTATGACTAGCGGGAGGACCGGCAATGAGCAGTTCTTC	CAITMTSGRTGNEQFF
TRBD2	TRBV19	TRBJ2-7	few	TGTGCCAGTAGTATAGCGGTACTAGCGTCTGTCGAGCAGTACTTC	CASSIAVLASVEQYF
.	TRBV2	TRBJ2-7	.	TGTGCCAGCAGGCCGGGACCGACCTACGAGCAGTACTTC	CASRPGPTYEQYF
.	TRBV7-2	TRBJ2-7	.	TGTGCCAGCAGCTTAGGTGGCCCCCAGAACGAGCAGTACTTC	CASSLGGPQNEQYF
TRBD2	TRBV5-1	TRBJ2-7	.	TGCGCCAGCAGCCACGGGACTAGCGGGATGGCATACGAGCAGTACTTC	CASSHGTSGMAYEQYF
TRBD2	TRBV9	TRBJ2-2	.	TGTGCCAGCAGCGTAGTGGGTAGCGGGAGTAACACCGGGGAGCTGTTTTTT	CASSVVGSGSNTGELFF
TRBD1	TRBV19	TRBJ1-1	.	TGTGCCAGTATCCTAGCCGGGACAGGGATTATGAACACTGAAGCTTTCTTT	CASILAGTGIMNTEAFF
.	TRBV18	TRBJ1-3	once	TGTGCCAGCTCTCCCCGAGCGGGCGACTCTGGAAACACCATATATTTT	CASSPRAGDSGNTIYF
.	TRBV2	TRBJ2-7	few	TGTGCCAGCGGTGCGACTAGCTACGAGCAGTACTTC	CASGATSYEQYF
.	TRBV25-1	TRBJ1-4	few	TGTGCCAGCAGTGCGTTTACAGGGAGCCATGAAAAACTGTTTTTT	CASSAFTGSHEKLFF
.	TRBV5-1	TRBJ1-1	.	TGCGCCAGCAGCTTGGGGACCTTGAACACTGAAGCTTTCTTT	CASSLGTLNTEAFF
.	TRBV19	TRBJ2-2	few	TGTGCCAGTAGTATTCAGAAGAACACCGGGGAGCTGTTTTTT	CASSIQKNTGELFF
.	TRBV7-2	TRBJ1-1	.	TGTGCCAGCAGCTTAAGAGAGCGGACAGCTGAAGCTTTCTTT	CASSLRERTAEAFF
.	TRBV7-2	TRBJ2-7	.	TGTGCCAGCAGCTTAATGAGCCAGAGATACTACGAGCAGTACTTC	CASSLMSQRYYEQYF
.	TRBV5-1	TRBJ2-7	.	TGCGCCAGCAGCTTTGGCAGTGTTTACGAGCAGTACTTC	CASSFGSVYEQYF
.	TRBV5-6	TRBJ2-1	.	TGTGCCAGCAGCCGCGACAATGAGCAGTTCTTC	CASSRDNEQFF
TRBD2	TRBV18	TRBJ2-1	once	TGTGCCAGCTCACCCGGGACTAGCGTAAATGAGCAGTTCTTC	CASSPGTSVNEQFF
.	TRBV10-3	TRBJ2-1	.	TGTGCCATCAGTGACTCCCCAAATGAGCAGTTCTTC	CAISDSPNEQFF
.	TRBV5-4	TRBJ2-7	.	TGTGCCAGCAGCTTGGACCCCCGAGGGGCGGGCTACGAGCAGTACTTC	CASSLDPRGAGYEQYF
.	TRBV10-1	TRBJ2-1	.	TGCGCCAGCAGTGAGTCGGCGTTGTCTGAGCAGTTCTTC	CASSESALSEQFF
TRBD2	TRBV5-1	TRBJ2-2	.	TGCGCCAGCAGCCCGGGACTAGCGGGAATTGTTGCGGTCACCGGGGAGCTGTTTTTT	CASSPGLAGIVAVTGELFF
TRBD1	TRBV18	TRBJ2-7	.	TGTGCCAGCTCACCCGCCCCCGGACGGGACAGGGGTTTCGAGCAGTACTTC	CASSPAPGRDRGFEQYF
.	TRBV4-2	TRBJ1-2	few	TGTGCCAGCAGCCAAAACAGAGGTACTAACTATGGCTACACCTTC	CASSQNRGTNYGYTF
TRBD1	TRBV30	TRBJ1-4	.	TGTGCCTGGAGTCGCACCAGGGGGACTAATGAAAAACTGTTTTTT	CAWSRTRGTNEKLFF
.	TRBV5-5	TRBJ1-1	.	TGTGCCAGCAGCCCCTTCCGGGAAGTGGGGACTGAAGCTTTCTTT	CASSPFREVGTEAFF